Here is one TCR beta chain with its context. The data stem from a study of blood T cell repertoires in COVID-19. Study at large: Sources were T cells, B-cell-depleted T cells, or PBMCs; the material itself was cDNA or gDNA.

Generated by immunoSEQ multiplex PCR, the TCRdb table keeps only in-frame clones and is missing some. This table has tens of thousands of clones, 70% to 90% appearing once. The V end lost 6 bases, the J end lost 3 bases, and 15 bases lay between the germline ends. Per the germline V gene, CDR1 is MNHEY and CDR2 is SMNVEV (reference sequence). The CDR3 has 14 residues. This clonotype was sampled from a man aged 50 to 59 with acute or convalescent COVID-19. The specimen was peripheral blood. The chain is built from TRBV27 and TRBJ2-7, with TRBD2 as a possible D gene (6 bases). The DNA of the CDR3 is TGTGCCAGCAGCATGGACCGAGCGGGCTACGAGCAGTACTTC. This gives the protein CASSMDRAGYEQYF.